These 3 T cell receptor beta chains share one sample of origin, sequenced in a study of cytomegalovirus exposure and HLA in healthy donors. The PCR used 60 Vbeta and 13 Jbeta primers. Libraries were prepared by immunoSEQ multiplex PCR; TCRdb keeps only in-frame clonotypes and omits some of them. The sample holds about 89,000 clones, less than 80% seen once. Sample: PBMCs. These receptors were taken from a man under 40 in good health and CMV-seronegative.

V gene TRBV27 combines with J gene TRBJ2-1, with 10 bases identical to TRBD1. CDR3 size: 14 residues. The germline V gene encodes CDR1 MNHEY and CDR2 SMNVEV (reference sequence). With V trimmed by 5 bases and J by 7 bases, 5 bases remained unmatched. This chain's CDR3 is CASSAGQGRNEQFF. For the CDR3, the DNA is TGTGCCAGCAGTGCGGGACAGGGGAGGAATGAGCAGTTCTTC.

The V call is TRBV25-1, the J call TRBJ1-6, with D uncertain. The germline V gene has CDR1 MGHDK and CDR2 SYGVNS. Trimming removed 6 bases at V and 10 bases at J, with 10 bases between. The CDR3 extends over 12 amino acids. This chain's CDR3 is CASRGSGSPLHF. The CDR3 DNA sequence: TGTGCCAGCAGAGGTTCAGGATCACCCCTCCACTTT.

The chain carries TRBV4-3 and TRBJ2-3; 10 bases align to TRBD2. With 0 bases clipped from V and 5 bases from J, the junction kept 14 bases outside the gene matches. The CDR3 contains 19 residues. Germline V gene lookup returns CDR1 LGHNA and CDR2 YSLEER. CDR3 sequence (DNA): TGCGCCAGCAGCCAAGATAGGGCCAGCGGGGGGGCCCATGAAGATACGCAGTATTTT. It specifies CASSQDRASGGAHEDTQYF.